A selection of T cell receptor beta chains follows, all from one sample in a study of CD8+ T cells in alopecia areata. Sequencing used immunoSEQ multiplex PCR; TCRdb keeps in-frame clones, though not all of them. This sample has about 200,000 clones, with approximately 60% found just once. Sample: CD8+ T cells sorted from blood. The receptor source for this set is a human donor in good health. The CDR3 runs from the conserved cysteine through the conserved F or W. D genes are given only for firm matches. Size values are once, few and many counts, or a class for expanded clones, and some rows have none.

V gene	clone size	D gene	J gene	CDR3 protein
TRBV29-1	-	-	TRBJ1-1	CSVELTSINTEAFF
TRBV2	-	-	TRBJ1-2	CASSVLREGYGYTF
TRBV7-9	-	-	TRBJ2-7	CASRSGTGASEQYF
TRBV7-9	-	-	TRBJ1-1	CASSLEKLSNTEAFF
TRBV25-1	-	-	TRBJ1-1	CASGTGNTEAFF
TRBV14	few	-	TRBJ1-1	CASSHSGWDEAFF
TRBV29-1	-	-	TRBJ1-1	CSVEMGGLNTEAFF
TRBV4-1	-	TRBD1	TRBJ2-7	CASSPQGQGVVYEQYF
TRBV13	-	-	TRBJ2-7	CATSARGVYEQYF
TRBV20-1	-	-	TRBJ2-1	CSARDGREQFF
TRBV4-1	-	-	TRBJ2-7	CASSQKTGTYEQYF
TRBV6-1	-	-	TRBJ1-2	CASSEPPGRYGYTF
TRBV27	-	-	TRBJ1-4	CASSPKGGKNEKLFF
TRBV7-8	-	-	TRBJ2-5	CASSPPSSLQETQYF
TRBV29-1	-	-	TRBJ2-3	CSVEELGGADTQYF
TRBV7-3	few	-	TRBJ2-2	CAGGDREDTGELFF
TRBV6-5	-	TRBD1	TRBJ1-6	CASSYRDRENSPLHF
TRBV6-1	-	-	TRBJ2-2	CASSEGLDTGELFF
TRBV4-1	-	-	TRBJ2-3	CASSQEGTLEFTDTQYF
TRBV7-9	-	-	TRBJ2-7	CASSLAGWSSYEQYF
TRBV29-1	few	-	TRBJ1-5	CSVRGEGSNQPQHF
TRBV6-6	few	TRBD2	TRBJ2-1	CASSDTAGGRNEQFF
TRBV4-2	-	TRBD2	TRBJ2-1	CASSLTSGRDYNEQFF